This T cell receptor beta chain is drawn from a study of post-analysis software for immune sequencing data (dated by TCRdb to the mid-2010s). At the level of the whole study: Relapsing-remitting, secondary progressive and progressive-relapsing multiple sclerosis were recorded as disease courses, and subtype annotation was lacking for some patients. The multiple sclerosis patient repertoires were compared with 10 to 12 previously published healthy control repertoires from donors aged about 6 to 28 years. A subset of samples was prepared in parallel using single-end sample barcoding, then pooled and co-amplified after Illumina adapter ligation. Findings and caveats that apply to the study as a whole: Normalized Chao1 diversity was significantly lower in multiple sclerosis patients than controls, suggesting substantial peripheral T-cell clonal expansion. The control group was slightly older than the multiple sclerosis patient group. Significantly higher frequencies in patients than in controls were found for several TRBV segments, including TRBV5-6, TRBV5-1 and TRBV20-1. Strong co-clustering of samples prepared in the same batch was shown by direct clustering with F measure, prompting a batch-effect correction.

Note on this clonotype: Its target antigen remains unknown. Qualities for individual bases were not recorded, and no much larger clone is one base off.

Library construction relied on PCR. TCRdb lists the instrument as Illumina HiSeq 2500. To reduce PCR and sequencing biases, unique molecular identifiers were incorporated into the TCR beta cDNA libraries. Approximately 500,000 cDNA molecules were obtained per 1 to 10 million input T cells, so each molecule approximated one T cell. The same protocol used for the earlier healthy control dataset was applied to prepare and sequence the patient libraries. Within a given batch, samples were prepared together, multiplexed and sequenced on the same HiSeq lane. The authors' analysis ran thus. Raw barcoded reads were processed with MIGEC, discarding single-read molecular identifier groups before consensus assembly and CDR3 extraction. Clonotype tables were post-analysed with VDJtools, and diversity was normalized by down-sampling all datasets to the smallest sample size. Repertoire overlap clustering matched CDR3 amino acid but not nucleotide sequences to correct batch-related cross-sample contamination. Using fastp trimming at Q25 and MiXCR clonotype assembly, TCRdb reanalyzed the public sequencing data and kept in-frame beta chains. Merged by CDR3 protein, the rows form single entries marked with the most common genes and DNA. The V and J calls here are based on TCRdb, not the publication. The sample profile shows about 540,000 distinct CDR3 sequences; around a third of them were found once. 4.5% to 7.5% of the sample belongs to the ten largest clones.

TCR beta repertoires were profiled from peripheral blood of about a dozen young patients with multiple sclerosis to demonstrate the VDJtools post-analysis software. Multiple sclerosis patients were children and adolescents aged roughly 6 to 17 years. The germline V gene encodes CDR1 LGHNA and CDR2 YNFKEQ. Clipping removes 5 bases from V and 2 bases from J, with 4 as the unmatched junction base count. The CDR3 sequence holds 16 residues, the cysteine and phenylalanine included. Of the read, only the CDR3 DNA is kept; its 48 bases are in frame from base 1. The chain uses TRBV4-2 and TRBJ2-3; the junction holds 13 bases that match TRBD2. This TCR came from a girl aged 2-17 years with multiple sclerosis. Material: blood. The nucleotide sequence is given as TGTGCCAGCAGCAAACTAGCGGGGGGGTACACAGATACGCAGTATTTT. This encodes CASSKLAGGYTDTQYF.